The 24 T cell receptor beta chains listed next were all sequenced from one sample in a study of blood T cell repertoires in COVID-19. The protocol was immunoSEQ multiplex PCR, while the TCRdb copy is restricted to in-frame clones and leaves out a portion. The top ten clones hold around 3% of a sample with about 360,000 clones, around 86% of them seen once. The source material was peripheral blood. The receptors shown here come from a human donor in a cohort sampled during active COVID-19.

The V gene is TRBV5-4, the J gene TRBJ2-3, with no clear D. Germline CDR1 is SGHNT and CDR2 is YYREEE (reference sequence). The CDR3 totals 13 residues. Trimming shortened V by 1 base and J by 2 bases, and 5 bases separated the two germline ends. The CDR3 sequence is CASSLFSTDTQYF. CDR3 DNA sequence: TGTGCCAGCAGCTTGTTCTCCACAGATACGCAGTATTTT.

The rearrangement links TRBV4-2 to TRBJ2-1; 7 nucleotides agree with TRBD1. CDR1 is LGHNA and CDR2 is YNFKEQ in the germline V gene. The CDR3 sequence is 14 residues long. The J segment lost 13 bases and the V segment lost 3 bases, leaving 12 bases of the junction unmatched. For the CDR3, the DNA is TGTGCCAGCAGCCAGACACGTGAGGGGACAGTCCAGTTCTTC. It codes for CASSQTREGTVQFF.

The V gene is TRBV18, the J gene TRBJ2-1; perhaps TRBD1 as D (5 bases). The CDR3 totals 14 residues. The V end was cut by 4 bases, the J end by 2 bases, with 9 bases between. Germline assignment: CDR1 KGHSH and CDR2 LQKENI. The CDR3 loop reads CASSQETAYNEQFF. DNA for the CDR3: TGTGCCAGCTCACAGGAGACAGCCTACAATGAGCAGTTCTTC.

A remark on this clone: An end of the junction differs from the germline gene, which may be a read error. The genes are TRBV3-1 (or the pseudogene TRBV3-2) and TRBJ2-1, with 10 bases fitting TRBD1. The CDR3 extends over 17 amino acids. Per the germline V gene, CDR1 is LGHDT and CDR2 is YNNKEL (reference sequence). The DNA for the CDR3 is TGTGCCAGCAGGCAAGACAGAGACAGGGGGCCCTACAATGAGCAGTTCTTC. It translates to CASRQDRDRGPYNEQFF.

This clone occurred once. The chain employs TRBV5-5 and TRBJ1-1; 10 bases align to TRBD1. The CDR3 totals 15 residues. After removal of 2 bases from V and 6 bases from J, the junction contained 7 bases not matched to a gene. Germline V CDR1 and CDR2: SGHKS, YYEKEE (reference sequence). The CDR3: CASSLIGQGVSEAFF. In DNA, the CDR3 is TGTGCCAGCAGCTTAATAGGACAGGGGGTCTCTGAAGCTTTCTTT.

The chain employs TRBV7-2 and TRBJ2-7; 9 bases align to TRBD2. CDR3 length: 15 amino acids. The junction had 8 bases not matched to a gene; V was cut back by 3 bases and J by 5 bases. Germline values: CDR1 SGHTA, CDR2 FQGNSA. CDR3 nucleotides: TGTGCCAGCAGCTTTATGCGGGGGGGCAAAGACGAGCAGTACTTC. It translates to CASSFMRGGKDEQYF.

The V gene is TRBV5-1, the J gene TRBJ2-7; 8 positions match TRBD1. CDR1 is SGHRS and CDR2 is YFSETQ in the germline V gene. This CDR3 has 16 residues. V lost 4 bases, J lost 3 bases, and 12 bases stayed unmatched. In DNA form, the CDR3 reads TGCGCCAGCAGCCCTCCCGACAGGGGCGACCTCTACGAGCAGTACTTC. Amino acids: CASSPPDRGDLYEQYF.

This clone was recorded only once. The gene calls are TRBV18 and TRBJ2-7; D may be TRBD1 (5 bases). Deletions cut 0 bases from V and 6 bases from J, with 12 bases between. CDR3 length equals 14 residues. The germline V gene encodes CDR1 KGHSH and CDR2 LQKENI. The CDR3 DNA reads TGTGCCAGCTCACCACCAGGGGTCGGACGCGAGCAGTACTTC. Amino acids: CASSPPGVGREQYF.

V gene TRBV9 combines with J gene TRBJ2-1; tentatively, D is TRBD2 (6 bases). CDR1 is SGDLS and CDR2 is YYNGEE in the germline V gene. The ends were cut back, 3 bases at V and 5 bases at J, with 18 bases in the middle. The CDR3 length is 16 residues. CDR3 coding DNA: TGTGCCAGCAGCGAGGGAGGCGGGAAATGGAACAATGAGCAGTTCTTC. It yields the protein CASSEGGGKWNNEQFF.

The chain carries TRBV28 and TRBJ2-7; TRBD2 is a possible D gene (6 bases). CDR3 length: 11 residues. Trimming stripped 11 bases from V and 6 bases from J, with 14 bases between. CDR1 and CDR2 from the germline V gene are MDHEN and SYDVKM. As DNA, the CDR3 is TGTGCCGTTTCGGGGGTTGGCGAGCAGTACTTC. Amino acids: CAVSGVGEQYF. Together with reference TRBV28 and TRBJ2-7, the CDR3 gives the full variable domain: DVKVTQSSRYLVKRTGEKVFLECVQDMDHENMFWYRQDPGLGLRLIYFSYDVKMKEKGDIPEGYSVSREKKERFSLILESASTNQTSMYLCAVSGVGEQYFGPGTRLTVT.

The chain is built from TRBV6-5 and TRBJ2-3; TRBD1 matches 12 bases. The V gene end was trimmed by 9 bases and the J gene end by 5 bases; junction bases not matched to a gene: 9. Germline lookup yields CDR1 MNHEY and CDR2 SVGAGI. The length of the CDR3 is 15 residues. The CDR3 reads CARRDRGRVGDTQYF. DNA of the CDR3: TGTGCCAGACGGGACAGGGGGCGTGTGGGAGATACGCAGTATTTT.

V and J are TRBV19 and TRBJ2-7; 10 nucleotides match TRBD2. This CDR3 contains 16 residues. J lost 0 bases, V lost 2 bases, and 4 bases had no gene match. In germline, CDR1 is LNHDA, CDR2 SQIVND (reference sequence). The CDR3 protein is CASSILAGDSSYEQYF. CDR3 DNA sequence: TGTGCCAGTAGTATACTAGCGGGGGATAGCTCCTACGAGCAGTACTTC. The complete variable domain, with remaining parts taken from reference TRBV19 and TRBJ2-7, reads DGGITQSPKYLFRKEGQNVTLSCEQNLNHDAMYWYRQDPGQGLRLIYYSQIVNDFQKGDIAEGYSVSREKKESFPLTVTSAQKNPTAFYLCASSILAGDSSYEQYFGPGTRLTVT.

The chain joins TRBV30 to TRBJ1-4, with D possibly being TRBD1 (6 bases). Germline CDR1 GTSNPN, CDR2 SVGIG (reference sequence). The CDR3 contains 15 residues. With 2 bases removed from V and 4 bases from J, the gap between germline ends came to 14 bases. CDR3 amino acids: CAWSRGTSINEKLFF. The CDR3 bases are TGTGCCTGGAGTAGAGGGACAAGCATTAATGAAAAACTGTTTTTT.

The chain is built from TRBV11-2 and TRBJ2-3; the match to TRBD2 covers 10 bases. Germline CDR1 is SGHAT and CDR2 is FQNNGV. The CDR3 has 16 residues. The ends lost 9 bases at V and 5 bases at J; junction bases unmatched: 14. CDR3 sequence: CASLTKSGGAEDTQYF. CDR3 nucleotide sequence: TGTGCCAGTCTAACGAAAAGCGGGGGGGCGGAAGATACGCAGTATTTT.

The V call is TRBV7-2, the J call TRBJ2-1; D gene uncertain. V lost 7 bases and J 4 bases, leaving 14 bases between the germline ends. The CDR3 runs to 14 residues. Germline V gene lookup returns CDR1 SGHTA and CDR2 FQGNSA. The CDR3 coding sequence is TGTGCCAGCACCCCCACGATCACTTACAATGAGCAGTTCTTC. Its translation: CASTPTITYNEQFF.

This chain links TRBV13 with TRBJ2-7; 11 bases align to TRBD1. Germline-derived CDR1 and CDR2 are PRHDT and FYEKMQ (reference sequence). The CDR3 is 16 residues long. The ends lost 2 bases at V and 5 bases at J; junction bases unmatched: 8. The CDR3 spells CASSLLPGQGVNEQYF. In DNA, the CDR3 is TGTGCCAGCAGCTTACTACCGGGACAGGGGGTCAACGAGCAGTACTTC. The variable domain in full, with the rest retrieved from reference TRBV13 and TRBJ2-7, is AAGVIQSPRHLIKEKRETATLKCYPIPRHDTVYWYQQGPGQDPQFLISFYEKMQSDKGSIPDRFSAQQFSDYHSELNMSSLELGDSALYFCASSLLPGQGVNEQYFGPGTRLTVT.

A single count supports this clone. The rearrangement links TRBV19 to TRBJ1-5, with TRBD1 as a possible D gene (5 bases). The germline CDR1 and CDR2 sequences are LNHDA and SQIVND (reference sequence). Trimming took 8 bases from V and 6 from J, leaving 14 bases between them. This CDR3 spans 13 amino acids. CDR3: CASHQGPGQPQHF. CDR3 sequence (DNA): TGTGCCAGTCATCAGGGCCCCGGTCAGCCCCAGCATTTT.

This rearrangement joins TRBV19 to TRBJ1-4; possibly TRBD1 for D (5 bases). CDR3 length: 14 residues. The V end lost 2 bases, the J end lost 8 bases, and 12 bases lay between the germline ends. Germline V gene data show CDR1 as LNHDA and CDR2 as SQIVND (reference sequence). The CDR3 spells CASSIQGGDEKLFF. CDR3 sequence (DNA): TGTGCCAGTAGTATACAGGGAGGGGACGAAAAACTGTTTTTT.

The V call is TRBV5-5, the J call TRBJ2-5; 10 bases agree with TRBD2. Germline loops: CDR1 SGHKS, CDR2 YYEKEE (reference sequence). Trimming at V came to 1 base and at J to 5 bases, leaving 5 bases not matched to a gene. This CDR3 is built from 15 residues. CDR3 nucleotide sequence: TGTGCCAGCAGCTTGATGCTAGCGGGAGATGAGACCCAGTACTTC. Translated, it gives CASSLMLAGDETQYF. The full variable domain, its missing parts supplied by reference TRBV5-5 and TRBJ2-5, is DAGVTQSPTHLIKTRGQQVTLRCSPISGHKSVSWYQQVLGQGPQFIFQYYEKEERGRGNFPDRFSARQFPNYSSELNVNALLLGDSALYLCASSLMLAGDETQYFGPGTRLLVL.

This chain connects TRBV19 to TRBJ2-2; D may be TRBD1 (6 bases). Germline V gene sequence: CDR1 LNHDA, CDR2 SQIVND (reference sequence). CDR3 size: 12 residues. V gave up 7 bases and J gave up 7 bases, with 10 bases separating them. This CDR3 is CASNKGGGELFF. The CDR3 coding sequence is TGTGCCAGTAATAAAGGGGGCGGGGAGCTGTTTTTT.

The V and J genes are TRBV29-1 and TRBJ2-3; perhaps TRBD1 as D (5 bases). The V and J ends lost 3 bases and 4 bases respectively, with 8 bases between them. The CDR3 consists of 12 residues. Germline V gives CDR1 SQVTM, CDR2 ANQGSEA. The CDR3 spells CSVELGADTQYF. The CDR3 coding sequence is TGCAGCGTTGAGCTAGGGGCAGATACGCAGTATTTT.

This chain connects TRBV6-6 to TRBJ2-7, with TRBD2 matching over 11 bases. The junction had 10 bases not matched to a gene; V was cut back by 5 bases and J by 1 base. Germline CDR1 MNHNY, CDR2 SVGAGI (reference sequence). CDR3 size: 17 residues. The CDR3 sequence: CASSHRLAGTLSYEQYF. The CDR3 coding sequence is TGTGCCAGCAGTCACAGACTAGCGGGGACGCTTTCCTACGAGCAGTACTTC.

CDR3 in DNA: TGTGCCAGCAGCCAAGATTACAGGCGGGGGGACGACCTCACGGCCCAGCATTTT. Translating it yields CASSQDYRRGDDLTAQHF. This rearrangement joins TRBV4-2 to TRBJ1-5; weak D call: TRBD1 (5 bases). This CDR3 is 18 amino acids long. CDR1 is LGHNA, CDR2 YNFKEQ, per germline. The V end was cut by 0 bases, the J end by 11 bases, with 26 bases between.

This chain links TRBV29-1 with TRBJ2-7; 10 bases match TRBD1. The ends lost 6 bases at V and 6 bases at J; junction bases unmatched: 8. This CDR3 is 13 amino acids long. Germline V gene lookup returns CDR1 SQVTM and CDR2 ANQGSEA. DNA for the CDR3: TGCAGCGTCCAGCCGACAGGGGGCGCCGAGCAGTACTTC. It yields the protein CSVQPTGGAEQYF.